This paragraph covers one T cell receptor (beta chain) sequence. These data belong to a study of blood T cells in healthy people across ages. Combining a sample-barcoded 5' primer with a J-beta primer mix, a second PCR ran for about 6 to 11 cycles. Tagging of each cDNA molecule was performed by a template-switch adaptor with 12 random nucleotides. TCRdb redid the calling of the 5' RACE reads with MiXCR, one entry per CDR3 protein. The table shows 2 million or so distinct CDR3 sequences, with about 50% occurring only once. The TCR sequence derives from a woman aged 40 to 50 in good health. The specimen sequenced was blood.

CDR3 amino acids: CASSFGLRNGGETQYF. In nucleotides, the CDR3 is TGTGCCAGCAGTTTCGGTTTAAGGAACGGGGGTGAGACCCAGTACTTC. The genes are TRBV12-3 or TRBV12-4 and TRBJ2-7; perhaps TRBD2 as D (6 bases). Matching the DNA end better, TRBJ2-5 makes the J call doubtful. This CDR3 has 16 amino acids.